Below, 10 T cell receptor beta chains from the same sample are listed, as sequenced in a study of neurological immune-mediated disorders. TCRdb processed the 5' RACE reads anew with MiXCR; each CDR3 protein has one entry. The sample contains about 81,000 distinct CDR3 sequences, 3.5% to 4.5% of which appear only once. Regarding time point: longitudinal time-point 3. What was sequenced was PBMCs. The receptors come from a woman aged 60-75 years with multiple sclerosis.

The gene calls are TRBV19 and TRBJ1-2; D remains ambiguous. The CDR3 spans 14 residues. The V gene lost 4 bases and the J gene lost 0 bases, with 9 bases spanning the gap. Germline V gene lookup returns CDR1 LNHDA and CDR2 SQIVND (reference sequence). The CDR3 region is CASSSQTPNYGYTF. The CDR3 DNA is TGTGCCAGTAGTAGCCAGACTCCTAACTATGGCTACACCTTC.

This clonotype was observed a handful of times. Being one base from a much bigger clone, this may be a read error. The chain carries TRBV12-3 or TRBV12-4 and TRBJ2-1, with D possibly TRBD2 on 5 matching bases. The CDR3 contains 15 residues. Here the CDR3 DNA reads TGTGCCAGCACCCAGCCGGGGAGCTCCCACAATGAGCAGTTCTTC. It specifies CASTQPGSSHNEQFF.

This clonotype was counted many times. The J gene is TRBJ1-1, the V gene TRBV7-2; D not resolved. The CDR3 length is 14 residues. Deletions cut 1 base from V and 2 bases from J, with 8 bases between. CDR1 is SGHTA, CDR2 FQGNSA, per germline. Here the CDR3 reads CASSLVGLNTEAFF. CDR3 coding DNA: TGTGCCAGCAGCTTAGTGGGCCTTAACACTGAAGCTTTCTTT.

This clonotype has ten or more counts. The chain links TRBV20-1 to TRBJ2-7, with 8 bases lining up with TRBD2. Germline V gene data show CDR1 as DFQATT and CDR2 as SNEGSKA (reference sequence). The CDR3 has 14 residues. V shed 6 bases, J shed 4 bases, and the junction held 11 bases outside the gene matches. Here the CDR3 DNA reads TGCAGTGCCCAGAGAGGGGCTAGCGGGTACGAGCAGTACTTC. Protein sequence: CSAQRGASGYEQYF.

This clonotype was recorded many times. The V gene is TRBV5-1, the J gene TRBJ2-7; D is possibly TRBD1 (6 bases). V lost 2 bases to trimming and J lost 2 bases, with 14 bases between them. Germline CDR1 reads SGHRS; CDR2 reads YFSETQ. The CDR3 length is 15 residues. CDR3 protein: CASSLSTGNPYEQYF. In DNA, the CDR3 is TGCGCCAGCAGCTTATCAACAGGGAACCCCTACGAGCAGTACTTC.

In its sample, this clonotype was seen many times. The chain couples TRBV12-3 or TRBV12-4 to TRBJ2-7, with TRBD1 matching over 7 bases. Germline trimming cut 3 bases from V and 5 bases from J; bases unmatched to any gene: 4. The CDR3 sequence is 13 residues long. The CDR3 loop reads CASSLDRFNEQYF. Here the CDR3 DNA reads TGTGCCAGCAGTTTGGACAGGTTCAACGAGCAGTACTTC.

This clonotype was recorded at least ten times. The V and J genes are TRBV5-6 and TRBJ1-2; 12 nucleotides line up with TRBD1. The V gene end was trimmed by 5 bases and the J gene end by 7 bases; junction bases not matched to a gene: 6. The CDR3 contains 14 residues. Germline V CDR1 and CDR2: SGHDT, YYEEEE. CDR3 in amino acids: CASRRGTGGFGYTF. The CDR3 nucleotides are TGTGCCAGCAGGCGTGGGACAGGGGGCTTTGGCTACACCTTC.

This clonotype was detected ten times or more. The genes are TRBV29-1 and TRBJ1-1; TRBD1 aligns across 8 bases. From germline, CDR1 is SQVTM and CDR2 ANQGSEA. This CDR3 region has 13 residues. V dropped 6 bases and J dropped 7; count of bases not matched to a gene: 10. The DNA of the CDR3 is TGCAGCGTCGCTCGGGCAGGGGGCTATGAAGCTTTCTTT. Translated: CSVARAGGYEAFF.

This clonotype was detected many times. The V call is TRBV3-1, the J call TRBJ1-2; the match to TRBD1 covers 7 bases. The CDR3 is 17 amino acids. Per germline, CDR1 LGHDT and CDR2 YNNKEL (reference sequence). V dropped 3 bases and J dropped 6; count of bases not matched to a gene: 16. As DNA, the CDR3 is TGTGCCAGCAGCCAGGGACAGAAGGGGCTAAGGGGAGATGGCTACACCTTC. It specifies CASSQGQKGLRGDGYTF.

This clonotype was seen repeatedly, ten times or more. V usage is TRBV18 and J usage is TRBJ1-1; tentative D call: TRBD1 (5 bases). CDR1 is KGHSH, CDR2 LQKENI, per germline. This CDR3 spans 15 amino acids. V lost 5 bases and J 4 bases, leaving 17 bases between the germline ends. The chain's CDR3 is CASSFRLGAGTEAFF. The CDR3 DNA is TGTGCCAGCTCATTCCGCTTAGGGGCGGGCACTGAAGCTTTCTTT.